The clone carrying this T cell receptor beta chain appeared many times. Its antigen remains unknown. Compared with germline, one end of the junction differs, possibly owing to a read error. Memory CD4+ T cells were sorted as CD4+CD45RO+CD25- cells. Study-level results: Tumor Tregs overlapped most with tumor, then blood, naive CD4+ cells.

After constant-region reverse-primer amplification, full-length variable regions underwent semi-nested PCR with Nested Universal Primer A. MiXCR, applied by TCRdb to the 5' RACE reads, yields one record per CDR3 protein. The repertoire holds 35,000 to 50,000 distinct CDR3 sequences, with approximately 31% as singletons. The sequencing sample was made of tumor-infiltrating memory CD4+ T cells sorted from the breast tumor. Noted subset: memory CD4+ T cells, CD4+CD45RO+CD25-. This TCR derives from a female donor with breast cancer.

In DNA form, the CDR3 reads TGTGCCAGCAGTCTCCCAGGGACAACTCCGGACTTC. It codes for CASSLPGTTPDF. This chain uses TRBV12-3 or TRBV12-4 with TRBJ2-7; a possible D gene is TRBD1 (6 bases). CDR3 length: 12 residues.